Following are 12 T cell receptor beta chains from one sample sequenced in a study of blood T cell repertoires in COVID-19. Profiled with immunoSEQ multiplex PCR; TCRdb holds only in-frame clones, not every one. The sample lists around 300,000 clones, around 90% occurring once. The sample was peripheral blood. All receptors derive from a woman aged 40 to 50 with COVID-19, enrolled during active disease.

This chain links TRBV5-8 with TRBJ1-3; TRBD1 matches at 7 bases. V lost 1 base and J lost 0; bases outside the gene matches: 13. Germline lookup yields CDR1 SGHTS and CDR2 YDEGEE. This CDR3 has 19 amino acids. This chain's CDR3 is CASSLLGGPPFGSGNTIYF. CDR3 sequence (DNA): TGTGCCAGCAGCTTGCTAGGGGGCCCCCCGTTTGGCTCTGGAAACACCATATATTTT.

The chain is built from TRBV5-1 and TRBJ2-5, with D possibly TRBD1 on 6 matching bases. The V gene's germline CDR1 is SGHRS and CDR2 YFSETQ. The CDR3 extends over 16 amino acids. Trimming removed 6 bases at V and 4 bases at J, with 22 bases between. The DNA of the CDR3 is TGCGCCAGCAAAATCCCCTTTCTGGGGGCTGGAGAGACCCAGTACTTC. Its translation: CASKIPFLGAGETQYF. The full variable domain, its missing parts supplied by reference TRBV5-1 and TRBJ2-5, is KAGVTQTPRYLIKTRGQQVTLSCSPISGHRSVSWYQQTPGQGLQFLFEYFSETQRNKGNFPGRFSGRQFSNSRSEMNVSTLELGDSALYLCASKIPFLGAGETQYFGPGTRLLVL.

The chain uses TRBV7-2 and TRBJ2-7, with TRBD1 matching 10 bases. Looked up from germline, CDR1 is SGHTA and CDR2 is FQGNSA. The CDR3 contains 14 residues. V gave up 6 bases and J gave up 9 bases; unmatched junction bases: 11. The CDR3 reads CASSKPGQGFGQYF. In DNA, the CDR3 is TGTGCCAGCAGTAAACCGGGACAGGGGTTCGGGCAGTACTTC.

V usage is TRBV30 and J usage is TRBJ1-2; tentatively, D is TRBD1 (5 bases). This CDR3 region has 12 residues. Germline loops: CDR1 GTSNPN, CDR2 SVGIG (reference sequence). V was clipped by 2 bases and J by 4 bases, with 8 bases between them. The CDR3 coding sequence is TGTGCCTGGAGTAGGCAGGGCTATGGCTACACCTTC. Protein: CAWSRQGYGYTF.

The chain joins TRBV5-5 to TRBJ2-1, with TRBD1 as a possible D gene (6 bases). The CDR3 is 16 amino acids. The V end lost 1 base, the J end lost 0 bases, and 11 bases lay between the germline ends. Germline CDR1 is SGHKS and CDR2 is YYEKEE (reference sequence). The CDR3 DNA sequence: TGTGCCAGCAGCTTGAATCCGGACAGCTCCTACAATGAGCAGTTCTTC. Protein product: CASSLNPDSSYNEQFF.

The gene calls are TRBV7-2 and TRBJ2-1; 7 bases are shared with TRBD2. CDR1 is SGHTA, CDR2 FQGNSA, per germline. V gave up 0 bases and J gave up 7 bases; unmatched junction bases: 9. The CDR3 consists of 16 residues. The CDR3 DNA is TGTGCCAGCAGCTTAGCGCCCGGGGGGTCGGGGAATGAGCAGTTCTTC. It is translated as CASSLAPGGSGNEQFF.

The chain carries TRBV4-3 and TRBJ2-7; tentative D call: TRBD2 (5 bases). The CDR3 consists of 12 residues. V dropped 4 bases and J dropped 4 bases, with 8 bases sitting between them. The germline gives CDR1 LGHNA, CDR2 YSLEER. This chain's CDR3 is CASSPTGYEQYF. DNA for the CDR3: TGCGCCAGCAGCCCTACGGGGTACGAGCAGTACTTC.

The chain joins TRBV6-2 or TRBV6-3 to TRBJ1-2; D gene ambiguous. The V gene's germline CDR1 is MNHEY and CDR2 SVGEGT. CDR3 length: 14 residues. V shed 2 bases and J shed 5 bases, with 12 bases lying between them. In nucleotides, the CDR3 is TGTGCCAGCAGTTACAACACATGGACTTATGGCTACACCTTC. The encoded protein is CASSYNTWTYGYTF.

This chain uses TRBV27 with TRBJ1-4; 7 nucleotides match TRBD1. This CDR3 has 14 amino acids. The germline V gene has CDR1 MNHEY and CDR2 SMNVEV (reference sequence). V shed 6 bases and J 4 bases; nucleotides not matched to a gene: 5. The CDR3 spells CASRLGQINEKLFF. The CDR3 coding sequence is TGTGCCAGCAGACTGGGACAGATTAATGAAAAACTGTTTTTT. The full variable domain, rest sourced from reference TRBV27 and TRBJ1-4, is EAQVTQNPRYLITVTGKKLTVTCSQNMNHEYMSWYRQDPGLGLRQIYYSMNVEVTDKGDVPEGYKVSRKEKRNFPLILESPSPNQTSLYFCASRLGQINEKLFFGSGTQLSVL.

Comments on this clone: This specimen includes other DNA sequences encoding the same CDR3. This chain connects TRBV19 to TRBJ1-1; TRBD1 matches 8 bases. Germline V CDR1 and CDR2: LNHDA, SQIVND (reference sequence). J was trimmed by 1 base and V by 4 bases; bases with no gene match: 2. The CDR3 has 14 amino acids. CDR3 coding DNA: TGTGCCAGTAGTACCGGACAGGGGAACACTGAAGCTTTCTTT. It translates to CASSTGQGNTEAFF.

In this sample, this clone turned up a few times. The rearrangement links TRBV11-2 to TRBJ1-1; D may be TRBD1 (5 bases). Between the trimmed V and J ends, which lost 3 bases and 2 bases, there was a span of 13 bases. The germline V gene encodes CDR1 SGHAT and CDR2 FQNNGV. The CDR3 runs to 15 residues. The CDR3 bases are TGTGCCAGCAGCTTGTTATTACAGGTCAACACTGAAGCTTTCTTT. Its translation: CASSLLLQVNTEAFF.

V usage is TRBV14 and J usage is TRBJ2-3; 7 bases align to TRBD1. V lost 4 bases to trimming and J lost 2 bases; unmatched junction nucleotides: 3. This CDR3 region has 14 residues. The germline gives CDR1 SGHDN, CDR2 FVKESK. DNA of the CDR3: TGTGCCAGCAGCCGGACAGGTCTCACAGATACGCAGTATTTT. It yields the protein CASSRTGLTDTQYF. Full variable domain (rest looked up from reference TRBV14 and TRBJ2-3): EAGVTQFPSHSVIEKGQTVTLRCDPISGHDNLYWYRRVMGKEIKFLLHFVKESKQDESGMPNNRFLAERTGGTYSTLKVQPAELEDSGVYFCASSRTGLTDTQYFGPGTRLTVL.